Listed below are T cell receptor beta chains from one sample, sequenced in a study of a mutant IDH1 vaccine in newly diagnosed glioma. The antigens of these receptors remain unknown. The data were produced by immunoSEQ multiplex PCR, yet TCRdb's version contains in-frame clones alone and is incomplete. This table holds some 60,000 clones, about 90% found once. The specimen was PBMCs, collected from a glioma patient whose treatment included an IDH1 peptide vaccine. All receptors come from a man between 40 and 49 years old with glioma. CDR3s include the opening cysteine and the closing phenylalanine or tryptophan. The order of the fields is clone size, J gene, V gene, D gene, CDR3 length, CDR3 protein. The D gene is left open where the match is weak. Size values are once, few and many counts, or a class for expanded clones, and some rows have none.

clone_size: .
j_call: TRBJ1-5
v_call: TRBV2
d_call: .
cdr3_length: 13
cdr3_aa: CASSDGRYQPQHF

clone_size: .
j_call: TRBJ1-5
v_call: TRBV15
d_call: .
cdr3_length: 15
cdr3_aa: CATSAKGSFNQPQHF

clone_size: few
j_call: TRBJ2-7
v_call: TRBV7-2
d_call: TRBD2
cdr3_length: 17
cdr3_aa: CASSLSLAGVGSYEQYF

clone_size: .
j_call: TRBJ2-3
v_call: TRBV6-5
d_call: .
cdr3_length: 14
cdr3_aa: CASMRGTSTDTQYF

clone_size: .
j_call: TRBJ1-6
v_call: TRBV2
d_call: TRBD1
cdr3_length: 13
cdr3_aa: CASTGTGRGALHF

clone_size: .
j_call: TRBJ2-1
v_call: TRBV6-5
d_call: .
cdr3_length: 14
cdr3_aa: CASSYTDGYNEQFF

clone_size: .
j_call: TRBJ2-5
v_call: TRBV5-1
d_call: .
cdr3_length: 13
cdr3_aa: CASSSYRGETQYF

clone_size: once
j_call: TRBJ2-5
v_call: TRBV9
d_call: .
cdr3_length: 13
cdr3_aa: CASGSGSQETQYF

clone_size: once
j_call: TRBJ1-1
v_call: TRBV20-1
d_call: .
cdr3_length: 11
cdr3_aa: CSAPYNTEAFF

clone_size: .
j_call: TRBJ2-7
v_call: TRBV7-8
d_call: .
cdr3_length: 16
cdr3_aa: CASSSPGARGAREQYF

clone_size: few
j_call: TRBJ1-4
v_call: TRBV4-2
d_call: .
cdr3_length: 15
cdr3_aa: CASSQESATNEKLFF

clone_size: .
j_call: TRBJ1-2
v_call: TRBV9
d_call: .
cdr3_length: 14
cdr3_aa: CASSVSGGNYGYTF

clone_size: .
j_call: TRBJ2-1
v_call: TRBV27
d_call: TRBD1
cdr3_length: 15
cdr3_aa: CASRNADRSHNEQFF

clone_size: once
j_call: TRBJ2-7
v_call: TRBV5-4
d_call: .
cdr3_length: 11
cdr3_aa: CASSGSYEQYF

clone_size: once
j_call: TRBJ2-1
v_call: TRBV28
d_call: .
cdr3_length: 18
cdr3_aa: CASSLWGVQGGSYNEQFF

clone_size: .
j_call: TRBJ2-5
v_call: TRBV9
d_call: .
cdr3_length: 15
cdr3_aa: CASSVDRALQETQYF

clone_size: .
j_call: TRBJ1-4
v_call: TRBV7-9
d_call: .
cdr3_length: 15
cdr3_aa: CASSLVREQGEKLFF

clone_size: .
j_call: TRBJ2-7
v_call: TRBV4-1
d_call: TRBD1
cdr3_length: 13
cdr3_aa: CASSRDRVYEQYF

clone_size: .
j_call: TRBJ2-1
v_call: TRBV14
d_call: .
cdr3_length: 13
cdr3_aa: CASSLWGRNEQFF

clone_size: .
j_call: TRBJ2-5
v_call: TRBV6-1
d_call: TRBD2
cdr3_length: 15
cdr3_aa: CASSEVSRKGGTSDF

clone_size: .
j_call: TRBJ2-7
v_call: TRBV7-2
d_call: .
cdr3_length: 13
cdr3_aa: CASSLGMSYEQYF

clone_size: .
j_call: TRBJ2-7
v_call: TRBV14
d_call: .
cdr3_length: 14
cdr3_aa: CASSQAHGPYEQYF

clone_size: .
j_call: TRBJ2-7
v_call: TRBV19
d_call: TRBD1
cdr3_length: 15
cdr3_aa: CASSYPGQGTYEQYF

clone_size: .
j_call: TRBJ2-5
v_call: TRBV9
d_call: TRBD2
cdr3_length: 15
cdr3_aa: CASSALTSGKETQYF

clone_size: once
j_call: TRBJ2-7
v_call: TRBV5-1
d_call: TRBD2
cdr3_length: 16
cdr3_aa: CASSRILLGRVGEQYF

clone_size: .
j_call: TRBJ2-1
v_call: TRBV19
d_call: .
cdr3_length: 14
cdr3_aa: CAKYCRGFYNEQFF

clone_size: .
j_call: TRBJ1-5
v_call: TRBV5-6
d_call: .
cdr3_length: 15
cdr3_aa: CASSLVGDSNQPQHF

clone_size: .
j_call: TRBJ2-3
v_call: TRBV15
d_call: TRBD2
cdr3_length: 17
cdr3_aa: CATSSPAGAHPRDTQYF

clone_size: .
j_call: TRBJ1-1
v_call: TRBV7-9
d_call: .
cdr3_length: 15
cdr3_aa: CASSLERPGDVAAFF

clone_size: .
j_call: TRBJ2-7
v_call: TRBV7-9
d_call: .
cdr3_length: 14
cdr3_aa: CASSRQGPVLEQYF

clone_size: .
j_call: TRBJ2-1
v_call: TRBV7-9
d_call: .
cdr3_length: 14
cdr3_aa: CASRPGAYDNEQFF

clone_size: .
j_call: TRBJ2-5
v_call: TRBV28
d_call: TRBD2
cdr3_length: 17
cdr3_aa: CASSFTSGRAGGETQYF

clone_size: .
j_call: TRBJ1-4
v_call: TRBV27
d_call: .
cdr3_length: 11
cdr3_aa: CASSRTEKLFF

clone_size: .
j_call: TRBJ2-7
v_call: TRBV10-2
d_call: .
cdr3_length: 12
cdr3_aa: CASSAGMYEQYF

clone_size: .
j_call: TRBJ2-7
v_call: TRBV28
d_call: TRBD1
cdr3_length: 15
cdr3_aa: CASSAPTGLSYEQYF

clone_size: once
j_call: TRBJ2-1
v_call: TRBV10-1
d_call: .
cdr3_length: 15
cdr3_aa: CASTEGGAAYNEQFF

clone_size: once
j_call: TRBJ1-1
v_call: TRBV7-2
d_call: .
cdr3_length: 15
cdr3_aa: CASSFRDGMNTEAFF

clone_size: .
j_call: TRBJ2-7
v_call: TRBV11-1
d_call: TRBD1
cdr3_length: 12
cdr3_aa: CASGRPGGEQYF

clone_size: .
j_call: TRBJ1-4
v_call: TRBV7-9
d_call: .
cdr3_length: 19
cdr3_aa: CASSLDRPTMSLANEKLFF

clone_size: .
j_call: TRBJ1-5
v_call: TRBV4-1
d_call: .
cdr3_length: 15
cdr3_aa: CASSQSSDSNQPQHF

clone_size: .
j_call: TRBJ1-1
v_call: TRBV28
d_call: .
cdr3_length: 15
cdr3_aa: CASSPPGDMNTEAFF

clone_size: .
j_call: TRBJ1-1
v_call: TRBV7-9
d_call: TRBD1
cdr3_length: 15
cdr3_aa: CASSLADRGNTEAFF

clone_size: few
j_call: TRBJ2-7
v_call: TRBV5-4
d_call: .
cdr3_length: 14
cdr3_aa: CASTPGVGSYEQYF

clone_size: .
j_call: TRBJ1-1
v_call: TRBV5-1
d_call: .
cdr3_length: 14
cdr3_aa: CASSWGGQNTEAFF

clone_size: .
j_call: TRBJ2-6
v_call: TRBV6-5
d_call: .
cdr3_length: 15
cdr3_aa: CASSYKGSGANVLTF

clone_size: .
j_call: TRBJ1-2
v_call: TRBV6-5
d_call: TRBD1
cdr3_length: 13
cdr3_aa: CASSDRGLGGYTF

clone_size: .
j_call: TRBJ2-1
v_call: TRBV4-1
d_call: .
cdr3_length: 14
cdr3_aa: CASSQDWRENEQFF